Described below is a single T cell receptor beta chain sequence and its context. This clonotype has at least ten counts. Its antigen is still unknown. No qualities accompany the bases; no much larger clone lies one base away. The protocol used for the library was PCR. TCRdb shows the sequencer as Illumina HiSeq 2500. Molecular barcoding was employed in the preparation of TCR libraries, with unique molecular identifiers being used to normalize TCRbeta repertoire quantification. TCRdb trimmed the raw reads at Q25, called clones with MiXCR and kept productive beta chains. Each entry merges the rows of one CDR3 protein and shows their most common DNA and genes. The sample yields about 1,000,000 distinct CDR3 sequences; roughly 29% were counted once. Around 30% of the sample lies in the top ten. This record comes from a study of T-cell reconstitution after alpha-beta-depleted transplantation in children (dated by TCRdb to 2015 to 2016). Regarding the study in general: Using TCR repertoire profiling, the study followed T-cell immune reconstitution in a quantitative way in children after TCRalphabeta/CD19-depleted allogeneic hematopoietic cell transplantation.

Taken from the germline V gene, the CDR1 and CDR2 loops are MDHEN and SYDVKM. Including the terminal cysteine and phenylalanine, the CDR3 comprises 14 residues. The kept DNA is CDR3 alone, 42 bases in frame from the first base. Trimming removed 6 bases from V and 7 bases from J, leaving 16 bases between the germline ends. According to the study, the label for this sample's treatment or condition signals: allogeneic hematopoietic cell transplantation with graft depleted of TCRalphabeta T cells and CD19 B cells. TCRalphabeta/CD19-depleted allogeneic hematopoietic cell grafts were given to the transplant recipients, all of whom were children. On the study overall, not on this receptor specifically: Over the following months the frequencies of hyperexpanded clones went down, and after one year T-cell counts and TCRbeta diversity were mostly credited to newly produced T cells. In some patients, high TCRbeta diversity at day 60 was attributed to recipient T cells and intrathymic progenitors that had survived conditioning. About two months after transplant, the apparently early recovery of alphabetaT-cell counts reportedly depended on just several hundred clones that had expanded rapidly and came from non-depleted graft cells.

This receptor was obtained from a boy younger than two who had a stem cell transplant for SCID, so the T cells may come from the graft donor. The sample here was PBMCs, mostly from graft donor cells, taken 360 days after TCRalphabeta/CD19-depleted stem cell transplant. The V and J genes are TRBV28 and TRBJ1-3; no D segment can be confidently identified. The DNA sequence reads TGTGCCAGCAGCCCCGGCCAGAAAGGGAACACCATATATTTT. Protein translation: CASSPGQKGNTIYF.